The 20 T cell receptor beta chains below were found in one sample sequenced in a study of T cells after posttransplantation cyclophosphamide. The repertoire was sequenced with immunoSEQ multiplex PCR; TCRdb's copy has only in-frame clones and lacks some. The table lists 20,000 to 30,000 clones, with no singletons. The sequenced material came from PBMCs. The receptors originated from a man in his fifties or sixties in good health, CMV-negative, and a related stem cell transplant donor.

This clone was recorded at least ten times. V is TRBV10-3 and J is TRBJ1-2; D possibly corresponds to TRBD1 (6 bases). V shed 0 bases and J shed 5 bases, with 13 bases lying between them. CDR3 length equals 15 residues. Germline CDR1 ENHRY, CDR2 SYGVKD. The CDR3, as DNA: TGTGCCATCAGTGAGTCGACAGGAAGAAAATATGGCTACACCTTC. Its protein is CAISESTGRKYGYTF.

This clone occurred many times. The rearrangement links TRBV5-1 to TRBJ1-2, with a tentative D call TRBD1 (5 bases). V lost 0 bases and J lost 7, with 16 bases in between. The CDR3 sequence is 15 residues long. Germline V CDR1 and CDR2: SGHRS, YFSETQ. CDR3 bases: TGCGCCAGCAGCTTGGGCGGGGCCGGGCATCTTGGCTACACCTTC. Protein: CASSLGGAGHLGYTF.

The sample holds many counts of this clone. The gene calls are TRBV27 and TRBJ2-7, with D perhaps TRBD1 (6 bases). V lost 0 bases, J lost 3 bases, and 9 bases lay in between. CDR3 length equals 14 residues. Germline CDR1 is MNHEY and CDR2 is SMNVEV (reference sequence). The CDR3 here is CASSLSQGRYEQYF. DNA of the CDR3: TGTGCCAGCAGTTTATCACAGGGTCGCTACGAGCAGTACTTC.

In this sample, this clone turned up many times. The V gene is TRBV6-1, the J gene TRBJ2-7; perhaps TRBD1 as D (6 bases). Trimming pared 8 bases from V and 0 bases from J, leaving 17 bases between. The CDR3 has 15 amino acids. Germline CDR1 reads MNHNS; CDR2 reads SASEGT. The CDR3 protein is CASLKTGTPSYEQYF. The CDR3 DNA follows: TGTGCCAGCCTTAAGACAGGTACCCCCTCCTACGAGCAGTACTTC.

This clone was counted at least ten times. The chain joins TRBV10-3 to TRBJ2-7; D remains unclear. The ends were cut back, 0 bases at V and 3 bases at J, with 6 bases in the middle. Germline CDR1 reads ENHRY; CDR2 reads SYGVKD. The CDR3 extends over 13 amino acids. The CDR3 is CAISESTYYEQYF. CDR3 nucleotide sequence: TGTGCCATCAGTGAGTCGACATACTACGAGCAGTACTTC.

This clone was counted many times. The rearrangement joins TRBV30 to TRBJ2-5, with D possibly TRBD1 on 6 matching bases. CDR3 length: 13 amino acids. V lost 0 bases to trimming and J lost 5 bases, with 10 bases between them. Germline loops: CDR1 GTSNPN, CDR2 SVGIG (reference sequence). The CDR3 bases are TGTGCCTGGAGTGTACAGGGTTCGGAGACCCAGTACTTC. Amino acids: CAWSVQGSETQYF.

In its sample, this clone was seen many times. The rearrangement links TRBV2 to TRBJ1-5, with D possibly matching TRBD1 (6 bases). The V and J ends lost 7 bases and 5 bases respectively, with 15 bases between them. Germline CDR1 is SNHLY and CDR2 is FYNNEI. The CDR3 is 14 residues long. CDR3 DNA: TGTGCCAGCAATCCTACAGGGCCCTATCAGCCCCAGCATTTT. Residues: CASNPTGPYQPQHF.

This clone occurred many times. The CDR3: CASSRSPGGWDYEQYF. CDR3 nucleotides: TGCGCCAGCAGCCGGTCCCCGGGGGGTTGGGACTACGAGCAGTACTTC. V is TRBV4-1 and J is TRBJ2-7; TRBD2 matches 7 bases. In germline, CDR1 is MGHRA, CDR2 YSYEKL. CDR3 length: 16 amino acids. The ends lost 4 bases at V and 3 bases at J; junction bases unmatched: 12.

Ten or more counts support this clone. The rearrangement joins TRBV10-3 to TRBJ2-7; TRBD2 matches at 14 bases. The germline V gene has CDR1 ENHRY and CDR2 SYGVKD. The trim removed 8 bases at V and 0 bases at J, leaving 6 bases unmatched. This CDR3 contains 16 residues. The CDR3 loop is CAIQAGTSGGSYEQYF. Written as DNA, the CDR3 is TGTGCCATCCAAGCCGGGACTAGCGGGGGCTCCTACGAGCAGTACTTC.

This clone has a count of ten or more. This chain joins TRBV5-4 and TRBJ2-5; D might be TRBD1 (6 bases). CDR3 length equals 14 residues. With 4 bases removed from V and 0 bases from J, the gap between germline ends came to 10 bases. CDR1 is SGHNT and CDR2 is YYREEE in the germline V gene (reference sequence). CDR3 sequence reads: CASSTGRDQETQYF. The CDR3 DNA follows: TGTGCCAGCAGCACAGGGCGGGACCAAGAGACCCAGTACTTC. The full variable domain, its missing parts supplied by reference TRBV5-4 and TRBJ2-5, is ETGVTQSPTHLIKTRGQQVTLRCSSQSGHNTVSWYQQALGQGPQFIFQYYREEENGRGNFPPRFSGLQFPNYSSELNVNALELDDSALYLCASSTGRDQETQYFGPGTRLLVL.

This clone was picked up many times. The V and J genes are TRBV28 and TRBJ2-1, with TRBD2 matching 8 bases. The CDR3 spans 15 residues. CDR1 is MDHEN, CDR2 SYDVKM, per germline. The V and J ends lost 4 bases and 10 bases, in that order; junction bases with no gene match: 12. The CDR3 sequence is CASSSFGAGGWEQFF. The CDR3 DNA reads TGTGCCAGCAGTTCTTTTGGGGCGGGAGGCTGGGAGCAGTTCTTC.

Ten or more counts support this clone. The chain has TRBV7-9 and TRBJ2-3; 7 nucleotides match TRBD1. V shed 5 bases and J 9 bases; nucleotides not matched to a gene: 17. The CDR3 runs to 16 residues. Germline V gives CDR1 SEHNR, CDR2 FQNEAQ (reference sequence). This chain's CDR3 is CASSPLRRDSKGTQYF. The CDR3 nucleotides read TGTGCCAGCAGCCCCCTTAGACGGGACAGCAAGGGGACGCAGTATTTT. The whole variable domain, remainder taken from reference TRBV7-9 and TRBJ2-3, is DTGVSQNPRHKITKRGQNVTFRCDPISEHNRLYWYRQTLGQGPEFLTYFQNEAQLEKSRLLSDRFSAERPKGSFSTLEIQRTEQGDSAMYLCASSPLRRDSKGTQYFGPGTRLTVL.

This clone has a count of ten or more. V gene TRBV19 combines with J gene TRBJ1-2, with D maybe TRBD1 (6 bases). This CDR3 is 14 amino acids long. Trimming pared 5 bases from V and 5 bases from J, leaving 15 bases between. Germline-derived CDR1 and CDR2 are LNHDA and SQIVND (reference sequence). The CDR3 nucleotides read TGTGCCAGTAGTCCAGGACAGCGAAGTTATGGCTACACCTTC. Translation gives CASSPGQRSYGYTF.

This clone has ten or more counts. The V and J genes are TRBV28 and TRBJ1-2; 10 bases line up with TRBD1. The CDR3 totals 13 residues. Unmatched junction bases numbered 4, after V lost 6 bases and J lost 6 bases. Germline-derived CDR1 and CDR2 are MDHEN and SYDVKM. The CDR3 sequence: CASRGTGEDGYTF. The CDR3 DNA reads as TGTGCCAGCAGGGGGACAGGGGAAGATGGCTACACCTTC.

In this sample, this clone turned up a few times. The rearrangement joins TRBV1 to TRBJ1-6; the tabulated D call, TRBD1, remains unverified against the DNA. TRBV1 is a listed pseudogene. This CDR3 has 15 amino acids. CDR3 bases: TGCACCAGCAGCCTCGCAGGGGGCCCCAAATCACCCCTCCACTTT. Protein product: CTSSLAGGPKSPLHF.

This clone was seen many times. The rearrangement uses TRBV7-9 and TRBJ2-5, with D maybe TRBD2 (6 bases). The germline CDR1 and CDR2 sequences are SEHNR and FQNEAQ (reference sequence). CDR3 length equals 14 residues. Trimming stripped 5 bases from V and 4 bases from J, with 14 bases between. The CDR3 loop reads CASSAKTSAETQYF. The CDR3 DNA is TGTGCCAGCAGCGCCAAGACTAGTGCAGAGACCCAGTACTTC.

This clone was seen many times. J is TRBJ2-5 and V is TRBV6-1; 7 bases fit TRBD2. Losses at the gene ends were 5 bases for V and 4 bases for J; bases not matched to a gene: 7. There are 14 residues in the CDR3. Germline V CDR1 and CDR2: MNHNS, SASEGT. The CDR3 bases are TGTGCCAGCAGTCCAACTAGCGACCCAGAGACCCAGTACTTC. This gives the protein CASSPTSDPETQYF.

In its sample, this clone was seen many times. The rearrangement links TRBV19 to TRBJ1-1; 9 nucleotides match TRBD1. V lost 3 bases and J lost 0; bases outside the gene matches: 5. Looked up from germline, CDR1 is LNHDA and CDR2 is SQIVND (reference sequence). This CDR3 has 16 residues. CDR3 residues: CASSIGTGYMNTEAFF. The CDR3 DNA is TGTGCCAGTAGTATCGGGACAGGGTACATGAACACTGAAGCTTTCTTT.

This clone was observed at least ten times. V gene TRBV29-1 combines with J gene TRBJ2-3; TRBD2 matches at 12 bases. The CDR3 runs to 14 residues. Germline trimming cut 7 bases from V and 4 bases from J; bases unmatched to any gene: 6. The germline CDR1 and CDR2 sequences are SQVTM and ANQGSEA. The CDR3 nucleotides read TGCAGCGCCGATGGGACTAGCGGGTCAGATACGCAGTATTTT. Its protein product is CSADGTSGSDTQYF.

In this sample, this clone turned up many times. V usage is TRBV19 and J usage is TRBJ1-5, with D possibly being TRBD1 (6 bases). With 5 bases removed from V and 1 base from J, the gap between germline ends came to 9 bases. This CDR3 contains 14 residues. Germline V CDR1 and CDR2: LNHDA, SQIVND (reference sequence). The CDR3 region has the DNA TGTGCCAGTAGTTCACAGGGAAGCAATCAGCCCCAGCATTTT. This sequence encodes CASSSQGSNQPQHF. Full variable domain (remainder filled in from reference TRBV19 and TRBJ1-5): DGGITQSPKYLFRKEGQNVTLSCEQNLNHDAMYWYRQDPGQGLRLIYYSQIVNDFQKGDIAEGYSVSREKKESFPLTVTSAQKNPTAFYLCASSSQGSNQPQHFGDGTRLSIL.